The present TCR beta chain was sequenced within a study of long-term antiretroviral therapy in people with HIV. Germline CDR1 reads MGHDK; CDR2 reads SYGVNS. V shed 2 bases and J shed 6 bases, with 10 bases lying between them. The CDR3 consists of 13 residues. Runs used v3.0 of the immunoSEQ assay and were done at survey level. Researchers set sequencing to target roughly 35,000-50,000 T-cell genomes per sample. The repertoire was sequenced with immunoSEQ multiplex PCR; TCRdb's copy has only in-frame clones and lacks some. Here the sample spans 20,000 to 25,000 clones, around four fifths being singletons. Comment on this clone: Its antigen is currently unknown.

Study conclusions and caveats: Pre-ART clonal expansions dominated every time point's repertoire. No data were available on ART adherence, viral resistance or therapy changes.

The chain employs TRBV25-1 and TRBJ1-2, with D hard to call. This TCR was sampled from a man in his late teens or twenties with HIV. The sample was unsorted PBMCs, taken 0.5 years after starting antiretroviral therapy. The CDR3 DNA follows: TGTGCCAGCAGTGAAGTGGAGGCGAATGGCTACACCTTC. This translates into CASSEVEANGYTF.